The rows below give T cell receptor beta chains drawn from one sample of a study of T cell changes during pregnancy in multiple sclerosis. TCRdb's table, derived via immunoSEQ multiplex PCR, lists solely in-frame clones and lacks some. In the table there are about 31,000 clones, over 75% of which are singletons. Sequences were derived from CD8+ T cells from peripheral blood mononuclear cells, sampled in the second trimester of pregnancy. The receptors come from a female donor with multiple sclerosis, enrolled in a pregnancy study. Both conserved end residues are part of each CDR3. D genes are given only for firm matches. Only part of the rows carry a size: once, few, many, or a class if the clone is expanded.

>TRBJ1-1|.|.|TRBV7-9
CASSLYRGTNTEAFF
TGTGCCAGCAGCTTATATAGAGGTACGAACACTGAAGCTTTCTTT
>TRBJ1-2|.|.|TRBV28
CASSLEVGRYGGYTF
TGTGCCAGCAGTTTAGAGGTAGGGAGATACGGCGGCTACACCTTC
>TRBJ1-1|TRBD1|once|TRBV28
CASSFSAGGRSEAFF
TGTGCCAGCAGTTTTAGCGCAGGGGGCAGGTCTGAAGCTTTCTTT
>TRBJ1-1|.|few|TRBV5-4
CASSFGTTEAFF
TGTGCCAGCAGCTTCGGTACCACTGAAGCTTTCTTT
>TRBJ2-1|.|.|TRBV19
CASSIGGNSYNEQFF
TGTGCCAGTAGTATTGGCGGCAACTCCTACAATGAGCAGTTCTTC
>TRBJ2-1|.|once|TRBV6-6
CASSSYLDYNEQFF
TGTGCCAGCAGTTCTTACTTAGATTACAATGAGCAGTTCTTC
>TRBJ2-2|.|.|TRBV29-1
CSAGRVGELFF
TGCAGCGCTGGCAGGGTTGGGGAGCTGTTTTTT
>TRBJ2-3|.|.|TRBV11-2
CASSGGAGVTDTQYF
TGTGCCAGCAGCGGTGGGGCAGGGGTGACAGATACGCAGTATTTT
>TRBJ2-7|TRBD1|.|TRBV7-9
CASSLRPGQGTSYEQYF
TGTGCCAGCAGCTTAAGACCGGGACAGGGGACTTCCTACGAGCAGTACTTC
>TRBJ1-2|TRBD1|.|TRBV18
CASSPPGTANYGYTF
TGTGCCAGCTCACCGCCCGGGACAGCTAACTATGGCTACACCTTC
>TRBJ2-1|.|.|TRBV27
CASSLGGYNEQFF
TGTGCCAGCAGTTTGGGCGGGTACAATGAGCAGTTCTTC
>TRBJ2-1|TRBD2|.|TRBV7-9
CASSFSPSGAYNEQFF
TGTGCCAGCAGCTTCTCCCCTAGCGGGGCCTACAATGAGCAGTTCTTC
>TRBJ1-1|TRBD1|.|TRBV10-3
CAISDQGAGTEAFF
TGTGCCATCAGTGATCAGGGGGCCGGCACTGAAGCTTTCTTT
>TRBJ1-6|TRBD1|.|TRBV13
CASSLHGGQGRNSPLHF
TGTGCCAGCAGTCTCCATGGGGGACAGGGGCGGAATTCACCCCTCCACTTT
>TRBJ2-5|TRBD1|.|TRBV7-9
CASSLVSDRQGWETQYF
TGTGCCAGCAGCTTAGTATCAGATAGACAGGGCTGGGAGACCCAGTACTTC
>TRBJ2-1|TRBD1|.|TRBV19
CASSWDSSSYNEQFF
TGTGCCAGTAGTTGGGACAGCAGCTCCTACAATGAGCAGTTCTTC
>TRBJ2-3|TRBD2|.|TRBV30
CAWSDGLAFHF
TGTGCCTGGAGTGATGGACTAGCGTTCCATTTT
>TRBJ2-1|.|once|TRBV10-1
CASPRGNPYNEQFF
TGCGCCAGCCCACGGGGGAACCCCTACAATGAGCAGTTCTTC
>TRBJ2-3|.|.|TRBV16
CASSQFSVTDTQYF
TGTGCCAGCAGCCAATTCTCCGTCACAGATACGCAGTATTTT
>TRBJ1-1|.|medium-sized|TRBV19
CASSRRQEYTEAFF
TGTGCCAGTAGTCGTAGACAGGAGTACACTGAAGCTTTCTTT
>TRBJ2-6|TRBD1|.|TRBV2
CASRLPKQGATGANVLTF
TGTGCCAGCCGGCTACCTAAACAGGGGGCGACCGGGGCCAACGTCCTGACTTTC
>TRBJ2-3|TRBD2|few|TRBV6-1
CASSGLAGDTDTQYF
TGTGCCAGCAGTGGACTAGCGGGAGACACAGATACGCAGTATTTT
>TRBJ2-5|TRBD2|.|TRBV28
CASSFRLAGETQYF
TGTGCCAGCAGTTTCAGACTAGCGGGAGAGACCCAGTACTTC
>TRBJ2-7|TRBD1|.|TRBV7-8
CASSLMGQGAREQYF
TGTGCCAGCAGCTTAATGGGACAGGGGGCAAGGGAGCAGTACTTC
>TRBJ2-1|TRBD2|.|TRBV5-1
CASSLKREENDEQFF
TGCGCCAGCAGCTTGAAGCGGGAGGAAAACGATGAGCAGTTCTTC
>TRBJ1-5|TRBD1|.|TRBV5-5
CASSLGQGEEQPQHF
TGTGCCAGCAGCTTGGGGCAGGGGGAGGAACAGCCCCAGCATTTT
>TRBJ2-6|.|.|TRBV18
CASSPGEGVRSGANVLTF
TGTGCCAGCTCACCAGGCGAAGGGGTTCGCTCTGGGGCCAACGTCCTGACTTTC
>TRBJ2-3|.|.|TRBV6-4
CASSEGPFTDTQYF
TGTGCCAGCAGTGAGGGCCCCTTCACAGATACGCAGTATTTT
>TRBJ2-2|TRBD2|.|TRBV19
CASSSGLAGGPDTGELFF
TGTGCCAGTAGTTCGGGACTAGCGGGAGGGCCGGACACCGGGGAGCTGTTTTTT
>TRBJ2-1|.|.|TRBV5-4
CASMLSSYNEQFF
TGTGCCAGTATGTTGAGCTCCTACAATGAGCAGTTCTTC
>TRBJ2-1|.|.|TRBV19
CASSISPSSYNEQFF
TGTGCCAGTAGTATCTCACCGAGCTCCTACAATGAGCAGTTCTTC
>TRBJ2-3|TRBD1|.|TRBV19
CASTPTGYVADTQYF
TGTGCCAGTACCCCGACAGGGTACGTCGCAGATACGCAGTATTTT
>TRBJ2-2|TRBD1|.|TRBV23-1
CASSQGDRGITGELFF
TGCGCCAGCAGTCAAGGGGACAGGGGGATCACCGGGGAGCTGTTTTTT
>TRBJ2-7|TRBD1|.|TRBV27
CASSLRDRAYEQYF
TGTGCCAGCAGCTTACGGGACAGGGCCTACGAGCAGTACTTC
>TRBJ2-3|TRBD2|once|TRBV7-9
CASSQERAGADTQYF
TGTGCCAGCAGCCAAGAGCGAGCGGGAGCAGATACGCAGTATTTT
>TRBJ2-7|.|.|TRBV4-1
CASSQVGGPPVYEQYF
TGCGCCAGCAGCCAAGTCGGGGGGCCCCCTGTCTACGAGCAGTACTTC
>TRBJ1-1|.|.|TRBV29-1
CSVEQASCPFF
TGCAGCGTTGAACAGGCTTCCTGCCCTTTCTTT
>TRBJ1-1|.|.|TRBV7-2
CASSLGGGDTEAFF
TGTGCCAGCAGCTTAGGGGGGGGAGACACTGAAGCTTTCTTT
>TRBJ2-1|.|.|TRBV27
CASSLPAGEQFF
TGTGCCAGCAGTCTCCCAGCGGGTGAGCAGTTCTTC
>TRBJ2-2|TRBD2|.|TRBV6-4
CASSAAGGTGELFF
TGTGCCAGCAGTGCTGCGGGGGGCACCGGGGAGCTGTTTTTT
>TRBJ2-1|TRBD2|few|TRBV4-2
CASSQDSSGGYNEQFF
TGTGCCAGCAGCCAAGACTCTAGCGGGGGGTACAATGAGCAGTTCTTC
>TRBJ2-7|TRBD2|.|TRBV5-6
CASSTVGSPGGSFHEQYF
TGTGCCAGCAGCACGGTGGGGTCGCCGGGCGGGAGTTTCCACGAGCAGTACTTC
>TRBJ1-1|.|once|TRBV2
CASTSLRPGGGTEAFF
TGTGCCAGCACTTCTCTAAGGCCGGGGGGCGGCACTGAAGCTTTCTTT
>TRBJ2-1|TRBD2|.|TRBV6-6
CASSYSAGTKGNEQFF
TGTGCCAGCAGTTACTCTGCGGGGACTAAGGGCAATGAGCAGTTCTTC
>TRBJ1-5|.|.|TRBV6-5
CASGAGPNQPQHF
TGTGCCAGTGGGGCGGGACCCAATCAGCCCCAGCATTTT
>TRBJ1-2|.|.|TRBV19
CASRRGTGSQYGYTF
TGTGCCAGTAGACGGGGGACCGGGTCGCAGTATGGCTACACCTTC
>TRBJ2-2|TRBD2|once|TRBV27
CASSSLGLAANTGELFF
TGTGCCAGCAGTTCATTGGGACTAGCGGCGAACACCGGGGAGCTGTTTTTT
>TRBJ2-1|.|.|TRBV7-9
CASSSLAVSYNEQFF
TGTGCCAGCAGCTCCTTAGCGGTCTCCTACAATGAGCAGTTCTTC
>TRBJ1-1|.|.|TRBV14
CASSQVQSPEAFF
TGTGCCAGCAGCCAAGTACAATCCCCTGAAGCTTTCTTT
>TRBJ1-1|.|.|TRBV9
CASSVVFGQMNTEAFF
TGTGCCAGCAGCGTAGTGTTCGGACAGATGAACACTGAAGCTTTCTTT